This T cell receptor beta chain was found in a study of sequential checkpoint blockade in melanoma (dated by TCRdb to the late 2010s). The study in broad terms: Patients were assigned by 1:1 randomization to either first-line nivolumab followed by ipilimumab (arm A) or ipilimumab followed by nivolumab (arm B). Maintenance nivolumab came after both trial sequences.

At the junction V is shortened by 0 bases and J by 0 bases, with 14 bases in between. The CDR3 has 17 amino acids, counting the end cysteine and phenylalanine. CDR3 DNA only is kept here, 51 bases in frame from base 1. The germline V gene (reference sequence) specifies GTSNPN as CDR1 and SVGIG as CDR2. TCRbeta CDR3 regions were immunosequenced from genomic DNA with the immunoSEQ Assay. Genomic DNA was amplified by bias-controlled multiplex PCR before high-throughput sequencing. As for how the authors treated the data: To quantify the absolute abundance of each unique TCRbeta CDR3 region, the sequences were collapsed and filtered. Clonality was defined as 1 minus Pielou's evenness and was calculated using productive rearrangements only. A previously published method was used to identify clones whose frequencies were significantly greater in on-treatment samples than in baseline samples. TCRdb took this table from immuneACCESS and kept in-frame rearrangements with V and J called. Such tables lack part of the clones; where checked against another copy, unresolved V genes explain under half of the gap, and the rest is unexplained. V and J calls and clone size come straight from that table; D and trimming were deduced from the DNA. The sample profile shows fewer than 20,000 clones; over 55% of them were found once. The ten largest clonotypes hold 21% of the sample.

In regard to this clone: Its antigen remains undetermined. One base away there is no much larger clone; base qualities are not given.

Study-wide findings and limitations: The model for predicting response that combines TCR metrics with mutation burden needs to be validated in larger, independent patient cohorts.

Taken with the paper, the label for treatment or condition translates to: randomized to nivolumab then ipilimumab (arm A) or the reverse (arm B). Prior DNA-damaging chemotherapy had not been received by any trial patient. Thawed PBMCs were sorted on a FACS Aria II flow cytometer to isolate live CD3+CD8+ cells negative for CD19 and CD56. CheckMate 064, a randomized, open-label phase II trial of sequential checkpoint blockade, was the source of the samples, all of which came from patients with melanoma. Leukapheresis was used to collect peripheral blood mononuclear cells, which were then purified with Ficoll-Paque and frozen in human serum with 10% DMSO. Purity of sorted blood CD3+CD8+ cells was verified at >95% immediately after sorting, followed by DNA extraction.

This specimen was CD8+ T cells sorted from blood (inferred from file names), taken from a patient given nivolumab and ipilimumab in sequence. This TCR was sampled from a human donor with melanoma. The rearranged chain carries TRBV30 and TRBJ1-4; too little of a D gene remains to name it. The CDR3 reads as follows: CAWSVRVYAATNEKLFF. The sequence in DNA is TGTGCCTGGAGTGTACGGGTCTACGCGGCAACTAATGAAAAACTGTTTTTT.